This T cell receptor (beta chain) originates from a study of OX40 agonist ivuxolimab in advanced cancers. At the level of the whole study: Ivuxolimab was an agonistic, fully human IgG2 monoclonal antibody directed against OX40 (CD134), a costimulatory receptor. Peripheral TCRbeta sequencing aimed to test whether ivuxolimab altered TCR sequence diversity and caused clonal T-cell expansion. Patients were allowed to have had prior anti-PD-1, anti-PD-L1 or anti-CTLA-4 therapy, and approximately 37% of the dose-escalation patients had been treated with checkpoint inhibitors. Partial responses occurred in three dose-escalation patients, of whom one had hepatocellular carcinoma and two had cutaneous melanoma. The paper reports the monotherapy dose-escalation portion (N of about 47 patients) of the phase I ivuxolimab trial. Intravenous ivuxolimab was administered to patients every 2 weeks at six dose levels: 0.01, 0.1, 0.3, 1.5, 3 and 10 mg/kg. A male proportion of roughly 85% and a mean age of approximately 62 years, ranging from about 20 to 80, were recorded for the dose-escalation cohort. Of the approximately 54 patients in dose escalation, about 20 had hepatocellular carcinoma, roughly 15 had melanoma, 9 had renal cell carcinoma and 9 had head and neck cancer. Study-level results and caveats: At doses from 0.1 to 3.0 mg/kg, clonal expansion was seen in both CD4+ and CD8+ blood T cells between baseline and week 6. After ivuxolimab, expanded clones were on average more numerous among CD8+ T cells than among CD4+ T cells. Antigen specificity was not determined for the clonally expanded peripheral T cells. In the 0.1-3.0 mg/kg groups, partial responders had among the lowest normalized peripheral clonal expansion, particularly in CD8+ T cells. Low levels of normalized T-cell clonal expansion were also shown by some nonresponding patients.

For this clone: This receptor's antigen is unknown. Base qualities are not at hand, and no much larger clone is one base apart.

Patients with autoimmune disease history or receiving systemic immunosuppression were excluded from the trial. Peripheral blood for TCR sequencing was collected from all dose cohorts at baseline, on cycle 4 day 1, and on cycle 7 day 1. The samples were drawn from a first-in-human, open-label, multicenter phase I dose-escalation trial of ivuxolimab. The trial enrolled adults with locally advanced or metastatic head and neck squamous cell, hepatocellular, melanoma or renal cell carcinoma. Before TCR sequencing, CD4+ and CD8+ T cells were separately sorted from peripheral blood. For sequencing of the TCRbeta CDR3 region, genomic DNA was extracted from the sorted cells. The immunoSEQ Assay was used for sequencing of TCRbeta CDR3 regions. This immuneACCESS table, as held by TCRdb, lists in-frame sequences with V and J called but not all clones. Of the missing ones, under half trace to an unresolved V gene in checked studies; the others have no known cause. Here the sample has more than 45,000 clones; approximately 80% occur a single time. The ten most abundant clones make up roughly 2% of the sample.

The CDR3 runs 16 amino acids, cysteine and phenylalanine included. Solely the CDR3 DNA is kept, with 48 bases framed from the first base. V and J are trimmed by 4 bases and 6 bases, and the gene matches miss 12 bases of the junction. CDR1 and CDR2, per the germline V gene, are SGHVS and FQNEAQ. The TCR comes from an adult with an advanced solid tumor such as melanoma, head and neck, liver or kidney cancer. This chain is built from TRBV7-8 and TRBJ2-7, and 10 bases in between align with TRBD2. Sample: CD4+ or CD8+ T cells sorted from blood, taken in a trial of the OX40 agonist ivuxolimab. The CDR3 here reads CASSSRRLAGVAEQYF. The sequenced DNA is TGTGCCAGCAGCTCTCGCCGGCTAGCGGGAGTCGCCGAGCAGTACTTC.